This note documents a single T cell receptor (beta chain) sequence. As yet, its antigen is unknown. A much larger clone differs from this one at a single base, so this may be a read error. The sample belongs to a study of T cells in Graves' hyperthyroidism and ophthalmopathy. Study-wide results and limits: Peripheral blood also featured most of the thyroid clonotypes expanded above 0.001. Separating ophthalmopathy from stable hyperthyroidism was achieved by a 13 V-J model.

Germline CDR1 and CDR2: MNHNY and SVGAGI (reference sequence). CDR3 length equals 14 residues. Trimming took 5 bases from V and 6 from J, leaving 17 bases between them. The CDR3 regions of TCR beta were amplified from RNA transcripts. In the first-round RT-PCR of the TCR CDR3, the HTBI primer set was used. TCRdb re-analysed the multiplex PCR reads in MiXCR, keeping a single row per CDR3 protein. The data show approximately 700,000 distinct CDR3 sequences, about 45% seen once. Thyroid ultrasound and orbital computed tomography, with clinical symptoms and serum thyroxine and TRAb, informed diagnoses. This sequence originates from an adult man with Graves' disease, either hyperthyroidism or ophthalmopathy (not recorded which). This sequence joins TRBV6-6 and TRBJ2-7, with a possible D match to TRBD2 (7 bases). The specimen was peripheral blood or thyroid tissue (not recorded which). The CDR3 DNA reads TGTGCCAGCAGTGAGTCCCGGGGGGCGGGCGAGCAGTACTTC. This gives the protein CASSESRGAGEQYF.